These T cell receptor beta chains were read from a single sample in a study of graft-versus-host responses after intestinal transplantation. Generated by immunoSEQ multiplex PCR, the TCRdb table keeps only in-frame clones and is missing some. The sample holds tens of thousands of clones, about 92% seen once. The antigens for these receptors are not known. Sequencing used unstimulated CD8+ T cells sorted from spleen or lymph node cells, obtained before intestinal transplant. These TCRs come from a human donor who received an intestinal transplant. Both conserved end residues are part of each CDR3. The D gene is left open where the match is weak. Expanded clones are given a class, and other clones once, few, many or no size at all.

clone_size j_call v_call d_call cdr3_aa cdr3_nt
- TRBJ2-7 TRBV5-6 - CASSPAGAAPYEQYF TGTGCCAGCAGCCCCGCGGGGGCCGCCCCCTACGAGCAGTACTTC
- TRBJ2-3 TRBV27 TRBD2 CASSWGLALSTDTQYF TGTGCCAGCAGTTGGGGACTAGCACTAAGCACAGATACGCAGTATTTT
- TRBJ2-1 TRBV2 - CASTERGWEQYNEQFF TGTGCCAGCACCGAGAGAGGGTGGGAACAATACAATGAGCAGTTCTTC
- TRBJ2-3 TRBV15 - CATSRGTAWMGTDTQYF TGTGCCACCAGCAGAGGGACAGCCTGGATGGGCACAGATACGCAGTATTTT
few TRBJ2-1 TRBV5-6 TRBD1 CASSEGQLYNEQFF TGTGCCAGCAGCGAGGGACAGTTGTACAATGAGCAGTTCTTC
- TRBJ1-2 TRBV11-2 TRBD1 CASSTTGVDYGYTF TGTGCCAGCAGTACCACAGGGGTGGACTATGGCTACACCTTC
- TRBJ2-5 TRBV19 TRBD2 CASSIGVAGGPKETQYF TGTGCCAGTAGTATAGGGGTAGCGGGGGGGCCAAAAGAGACCCAGTACTTC
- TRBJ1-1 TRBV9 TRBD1 CASSVGTGENTEAFF TGTGCCAGCAGCGTCGGGACAGGTGAGAACACTGAAGCTTTCTTT
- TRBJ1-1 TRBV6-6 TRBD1 CASSYFGTVSNTEAFF TGTGCCAGCAGTTACTTTGGGACAGTTTCGAACACTGAAGCTTTCTTT
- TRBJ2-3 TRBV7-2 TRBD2 CASSFTSGGTDTQYF TGTGCCAGCAGCTTTACAAGCGGGGGCACAGATACGCAGTATTTT
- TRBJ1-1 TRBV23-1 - CASSITVPSNLYTEAFF TGCGCCAGCAGTATAACGGTACCTAGTAATCTTTACACTGAAGCTTTCTTT